This TCR beta chain was documented in a study of shared clonotypes between healthy human individuals. About the study: The plates for each donor numbered three CD4 naive, three CD4 memory, two CD8 naive and one CD8 memory.

Healthy and HIV-negative, the adult donors had no recent acute infections or vaccinations. Germline lookup yields CDR1 MGHRA and CDR2 YSYEKL. With 1 base removed from V and 8 bases from J, the gap between germline ends came to 8 bases. This CDR3 is built from 13 residues. This clone has only one observation. Libraries were prepared by immunoSEQ multiplex PCR; TCRdb keeps only in-frame clonotypes and omits some of them. Of about a million clones listed, 60% to 80% are singletons. The chain couples TRBV4-1 to TRBJ1-4, with no clear D. The receptor was derived from a young man in good health. Some clones in this sample may be carry-over from other donors' samples. Material for sequencing was memory CD4+ T cells from PBMCs. Subset meaning: CD45RA-negative fraction. The CDR3 nucleotides read TGCGCCAGCAGCCAAGTTCGATTCGAAAAACTGTTTTTT. Translating it yields CASSQVRFEKLFF.